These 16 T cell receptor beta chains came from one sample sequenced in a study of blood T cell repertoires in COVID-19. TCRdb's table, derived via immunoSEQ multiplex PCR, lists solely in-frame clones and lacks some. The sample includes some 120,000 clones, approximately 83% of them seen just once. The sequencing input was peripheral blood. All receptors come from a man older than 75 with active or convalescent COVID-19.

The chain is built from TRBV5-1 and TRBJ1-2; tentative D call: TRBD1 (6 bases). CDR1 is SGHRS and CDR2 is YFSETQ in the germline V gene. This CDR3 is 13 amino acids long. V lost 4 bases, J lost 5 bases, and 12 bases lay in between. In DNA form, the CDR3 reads TGCGCCAGCAGCCAAGAAGGGGGTTATGGCTACACCTTC. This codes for CASSQEGGYGYTF. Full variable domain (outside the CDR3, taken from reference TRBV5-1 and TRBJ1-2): KAGVTQTPRYLIKTRGQQVTLSCSPISGHRSVSWYQQTPGQGLQFLFEYFSETQRNKGNFPGRFSGRQFSNSRSEMNVSTLELGDSALYLCASSQEGGYGYTFGSGTRLTVV.

The CDR3 here is CASSSGQGRRYGYTF. The DNA for the CDR3 is TGTGCCAGCAGCTCGGGACAGGGACGGAGGTATGGCTACACCTTC. The chain links TRBV7-6 to TRBJ1-2, with TRBD1 matching over 9 bases. The CDR3 consists of 15 residues. Germline V lookup: CDR1 SGHVS, CDR2 FNYEAQ. V dropped 4 bases and J dropped 5; count of bases not matched to a gene: 8.

The chain's CDR3 is CASSLTVGGSYEQYF. The CDR3 coding sequence is TGTGCCAGCAGCCTAACCGTGGGGGGCTCCTACGAGCAGTACTTC. This chain uses TRBV6-6 with TRBJ2-7; D perhaps matches TRBD2 (6 bases). CDR1 and CDR2 from the germline V gene are MNHNY and SVGAGI (reference sequence). V was trimmed by 6 bases and J by 0 bases, leaving 15 bases between them. This CDR3 is 15 amino acids long.

In nucleotides, the CDR3 is TGTGCCAGCAGTTACCAGGAGGCGAACACTGAAGCTTTCTTT. Amino acids: CASSYQEANTEAFF. The chain is built from TRBV6-5 and TRBJ1-1; D ambiguous. Trimming took 2 bases from V and 1 from J, leaving 8 bases between them. The CDR3 runs to 14 residues. The germline V gene has CDR1 MNHEY and CDR2 SVGAGI.

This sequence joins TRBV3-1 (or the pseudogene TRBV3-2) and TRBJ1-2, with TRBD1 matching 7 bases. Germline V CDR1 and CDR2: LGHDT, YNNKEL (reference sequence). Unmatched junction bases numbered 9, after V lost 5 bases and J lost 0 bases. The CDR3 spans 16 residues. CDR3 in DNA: TGTGCCAGCAGCACTCCGGGACAGCTATCTAACTATGGCTACACCTTC. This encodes CASSTPGQLSNYGYTF.

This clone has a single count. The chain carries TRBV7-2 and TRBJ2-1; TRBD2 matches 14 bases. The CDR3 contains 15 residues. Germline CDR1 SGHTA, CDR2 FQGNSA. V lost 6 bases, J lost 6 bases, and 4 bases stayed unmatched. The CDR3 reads CASSPGLAGGNEQFF. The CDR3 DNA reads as TGTGCCAGCAGTCCAGGACTAGCGGGAGGCAATGAGCAGTTCTTC.

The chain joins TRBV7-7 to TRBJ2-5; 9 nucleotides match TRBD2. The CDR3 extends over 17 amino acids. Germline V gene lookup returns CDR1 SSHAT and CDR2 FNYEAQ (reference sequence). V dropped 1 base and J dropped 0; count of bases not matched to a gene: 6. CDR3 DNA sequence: TGTGCCAGCAGCTTAGGGCTAGCGGGGAACAACCAAGAGACCCAGTACTTC. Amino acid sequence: CASSLGLAGNNQETQYF.

In nucleotides, the CDR3 is TGTGCCAGCAAGACAGGGTTATACACTGAAGCTTTCTTT. It codes for CASKTGLYTEAFF. The chain uses TRBV2 and TRBJ1-1; 7 nucleotides match TRBD1. The germline V gene has CDR1 SNHLY and CDR2 FYNNEI. The CDR3 is made up of 13 amino acids. The V segment lost 7 bases and the J segment 3 bases; nucleotides outside the gene matches: 5.

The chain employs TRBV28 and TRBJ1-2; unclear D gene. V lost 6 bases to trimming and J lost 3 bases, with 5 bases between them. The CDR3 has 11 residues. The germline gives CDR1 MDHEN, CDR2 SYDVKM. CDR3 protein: CASSSDYGYTF. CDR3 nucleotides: TGTGCCAGCAGCTCGGACTATGGCTACACCTTC.

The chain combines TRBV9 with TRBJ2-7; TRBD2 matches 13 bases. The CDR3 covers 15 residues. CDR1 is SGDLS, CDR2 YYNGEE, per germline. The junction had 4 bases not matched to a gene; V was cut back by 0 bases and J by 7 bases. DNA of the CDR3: TGTGCCAGCAGCGTAGGGGTACTAGCGGGAGGGGAGCAGTACTTC. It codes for CASSVGVLAGGEQYF.

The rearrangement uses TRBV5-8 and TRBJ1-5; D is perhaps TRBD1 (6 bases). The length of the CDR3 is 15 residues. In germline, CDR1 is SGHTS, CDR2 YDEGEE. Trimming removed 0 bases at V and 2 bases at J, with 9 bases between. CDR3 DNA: TGTGCCAGCAGCTTGGGTCGGACAGGCAATCAGCCCCAGCATTTT. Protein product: CASSLGRTGNQPQHF.

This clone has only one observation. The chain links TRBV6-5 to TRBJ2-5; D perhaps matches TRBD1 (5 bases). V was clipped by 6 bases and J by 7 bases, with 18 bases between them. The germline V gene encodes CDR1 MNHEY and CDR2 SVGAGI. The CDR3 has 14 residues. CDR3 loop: CASSPRRAEGTQYF. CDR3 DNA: TGTGCCAGCAGCCCCCGCAGGGCCGAAGGGACCCAGTACTTC.

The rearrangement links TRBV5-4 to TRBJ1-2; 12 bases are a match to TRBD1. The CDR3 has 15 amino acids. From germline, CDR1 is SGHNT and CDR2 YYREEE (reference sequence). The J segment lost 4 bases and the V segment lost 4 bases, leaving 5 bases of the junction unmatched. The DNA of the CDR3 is TGTGCCAGCAGCCCAGGGACAGGGGGCGGCTATGGCTACACCTTC. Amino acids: CASSPGTGGGYGYTF.

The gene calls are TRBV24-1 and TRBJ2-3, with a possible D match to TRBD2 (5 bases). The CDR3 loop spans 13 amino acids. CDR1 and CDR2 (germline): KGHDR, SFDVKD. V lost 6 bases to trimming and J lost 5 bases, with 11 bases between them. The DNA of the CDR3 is TGTGCCACCAGTATCGGGGTGGGAGATACGCAGTATTTT. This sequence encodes CATSIGVGDTQYF.

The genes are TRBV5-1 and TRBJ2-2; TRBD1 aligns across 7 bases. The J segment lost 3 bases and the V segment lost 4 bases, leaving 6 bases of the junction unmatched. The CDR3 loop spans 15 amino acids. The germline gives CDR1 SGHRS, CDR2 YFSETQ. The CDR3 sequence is CASSQGQLDTGELFF. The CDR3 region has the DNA TGCGCCAGCAGCCAGGGACAGCTGGACACCGGGGAGCTGTTTTTT.

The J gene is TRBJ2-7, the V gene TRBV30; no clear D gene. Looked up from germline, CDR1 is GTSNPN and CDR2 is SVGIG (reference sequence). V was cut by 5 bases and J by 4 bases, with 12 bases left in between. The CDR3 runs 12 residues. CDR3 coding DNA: TGTGCCTGGGCCGCGTTCGGGTACGAGCAGTACTTC. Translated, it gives CAWAAFGYEQYF.